These T cell receptor beta chains were read from a single sample in a study of radiation and T cells in renal cell carcinoma. Data came from immunoSEQ multiplex PCR; TCRdb stores just in-frame clones and leaves some out. The table includes approximately 80,000 clones, 80% to 90% detected once. The sequences come from blood, collected from a patient whose treatment included radiotherapy and nephrectomy. All receptors come from a woman in her 70s with renal cell carcinoma. CDR3s include the opening cysteine and the closing phenylalanine or tryptophan. The D gene is left open where the match is weak. Not every row has a clone size; where given, it reads once, few, many or a size class.

j_call cdr3_length d_call v_call clone_size cdr3_nt cdr3_aa
TRBJ1-4 15 . TRBV7-9 . TGTGCCAGCAGCCCCTCAGGTTGGGGTAATGAAAAACTGTTTTTT CASSPSGWGNEKLFF
TRBJ1-3 14 . TRBV7-9 . TGTGCCAGCAGCTCCCAGAGCTCTGGAAACACCATATATTTT CASSSQSSGNTIYF
TRBJ2-1 15 . TRBV4-3 . TGCGCCAGCAGCCCCCACTACAGGGAGGCCCACGAGCAGTTCTTC CASSPHYREAHEQFF
TRBJ2-7 12 . TRBV10-3 . TGTGCCATCAGCTCCAGCTCCTACGAGCAGTACTTC CAISSSSYEQYF
TRBJ2-1 15 TRBD2 TRBV4-2 . TGTGCCAGCAGCCCCACTAGCGGGGGGTACAATGAGCAGTTCTTC CASSPTSGGYNEQFF
TRBJ1-1 14 . TRBV28 . TGTGCCAGCAGTTACGGGTCTTTCCGCGCTGAAGCTTTCTTT CASSYGSFRAEAFF
TRBJ1-2 12 . TRBV7-9 once TGTGCCAGCAGCCCGGACAGAGCAGGCTACACCTTC CASSPDRAGYTF
TRBJ2-4 16 . TRBV7-2 . TGTGCCAGCAGCTTGGGGGCATTACTAGCCAAAAACATTCAGTACTTC CASSLGALLAKNIQYF
TRBJ2-5 16 . TRBV19 . TGTGCCAGTAGTACCCCTTTTTCGGGTGTGAGAGAGACCCAGTACTTC CASSTPFSGVRETQYF
TRBJ1-5 15 . TRBV19 . TGTGCCAGTAGTACGGCGCGGACCGGCAATCAGCCCCAGCATTTT CASSTARTGNQPQHF
TRBJ2-3 14 . TRBV6-6 . TGTGCCAGCAGTTTAAGGGGTAGCACAGATACGCAGTATTTT CASSLRGSTDTQYF
TRBJ2-1 14 TRBD2 TRBV2 . TGTGCCAGCAGTCTTCAGCGGGGGGGCCTGGAGCAGTTCTTC CASSLQRGGLEQFF
TRBJ1-2 12 . TRBV30 . TGTGCCTGGAGTGTAAGACAGTATGGCTACACCTTC CAWSVRQYGYTF
TRBJ2-7 18 TRBD2 TRBV9 . TGTGCCAGCAGCGGCCCCCGTAGGCTAGCGGGGGGATTTTACGAGCAGTACTTC CASSGPRRLAGGFYEQYF
TRBJ2-1 14 . TRBV7-8 . TGTGCCAGCAGCCGGGGCGGGTTCTACAATGAGCAGTTCTTC CASSRGGFYNEQFF
TRBJ1-2 13 . TRBV27 few TGTGCCAGCAGACTGACAGGCACCCATGGCTACACCTTC CASRLTGTHGYTF
TRBJ2-1 14 TRBD1 TRBV5-4 . TGTGCCAGCAGCCACCGGGACAGGTACAATGAGCAGTTCTTC CASSHRDRYNEQFF
TRBJ2-3 14 TRBD2 TRBV6-5 once TGTGCCAGCAAACGGTCGGGAGGGACAGATACGCAGTATTTT CASKRSGGTDTQYF
TRBJ1-5 15 . TRBV7-2 . TGTGCCAGCAGATTCAGGGTTGGAGCGAATCAGCCCCAGCATTTT CASRFRVGANQPQHF
TRBJ1-2 15 . TRBV7-2 . TGTGCCAGCAGCTTAGTTCCCTCAGGGGACTATGGCTACACCTTC CASSLVPSGDYGYTF
TRBJ2-4 14 . TRBV11-2 . TGTGCCAGCAGCTTACCCCTAGCCAAAAACATTCAGTACTTC CASSLPLAKNIQYF
TRBJ1-5 14 TRBD1 TRBV28 . TGTGCCAGCACTACTACAAGGGGGCATCGGCCCCAGCATTTT CASTTTRGHRPQHF
TRBJ1-4 14 . TRBV5-4 . TGTGCCAGCAGCTTGGCCGGGACTAATGAAAAACTGTTTTTT CASSLAGTNEKLFF
TRBJ2-5 12 . TRBV30 . TGTGCCTGGAAGGGGAAACGGGAGACCCAGTACTTC CAWKGKRETQYF
TRBJ1-4 16 TRBD1 TRBV7-9 . TGTGCCAGCAGCCCCCAGGGGACAGGGGGCGCGGAAAAACTGTTTTTT CASSPQGTGGAEKLFF
TRBJ1-6 11 . TRBV10-3 . TGTGCCATCAGTAACACAGGGTCCCTCCACTTT CAISNTGSLHF
TRBJ1-6 16 TRBD1 TRBV5-8 . TGTGCCAGCAGCTCCCCGGGCAGGGGGCGGAATTCACCCCTCCACTTT CASSSPGRGRNSPLHF
TRBJ2-2 14 . TRBV18 . TGTGCCAGCTCACCACCAGGATACACCGGGGAGCTGTTTTTT CASSPPGYTGELFF
TRBJ2-7 15 TRBD1 TRBV7-9 . TGTGCCAGCAGCTCTCCCGGACAGGGGGCCTACGAGCAGTACTTC CASSSPGQGAYEQYF
TRBJ2-3 16 . TRBV14 once TGTGCCAGCAGCCAAGCTCCGGTTTCACGCACAGATACGCAGTATTTT CASSQAPVSRTDTQYF
TRBJ1-1 12 . TRBV30 . TGTGCCTGGAGCCGGTCAAACACTGAAGCTTTCTTT CAWSRSNTEAFF
TRBJ1-1 17 TRBD1 TRBV5-1 . TGCGCCAGCAGCTTGGGGACAGGGTCCCCCATGAACACTGAAGCTTTCTTT CASSLGTGSPMNTEAFF
TRBJ2-1 15 . TRBV19 . TGTGCCAGTAGTATGATAAGGACAGACTACAATGAGCAGTTCTTC CASSMIRTDYNEQFF
TRBJ2-5 13 . TRBV7-2 . TGTGCCAGCAGCTTTCAGGGGTTGGAGACCCAGTACTTC CASSFQGLETQYF
TRBJ2-3 13 . TRBV5-1 . TGCGCCAGCAGCTTGGAGTATGCAGATACGCAGTATTTT CASSLEYADTQYF
TRBJ2-1 15 . TRBV13 . TGTGCCAGCAGCCCCCCTAGAGGGGAAGGCAATGAGCAGTTCTTC CASSPPRGEGNEQFF
TRBJ2-1 15 TRBD1 TRBV11-3 . TGTGCCAGCAGCTCAACAGGGGGCGAGTGGAATGAGCAGTTCTTC CASSSTGGEWNEQFF